These T cell receptor beta chains were read from a single sample in a study of blood T cells in healthy people across ages. TCRdb recomputed calls from the 5' RACE reads with MiXCR, one row per CDR3 protein. Of around 1,800,000 distinct CDR3 sequences in the sample, around 42% were seen once. Material: blood. All receptors come from a human donor in good health. The CDR3 runs from the conserved cysteine through the conserved F or W. The order of the fields is CDR3 protein, CDR3 DNA, D gene, J gene, V gene, clone size. The D gene is left open where the match is weak. Size is stated for part of the rows, as once, few or many counts, or as a class when the clone is expanded.

CASTQGGDQPQHF | TGTGCCAGCACCCAGGGGGGGGATCAGCCCCAGCATTTT | TRBD1 | TRBJ1-5 | TRBV3-1 | .
CASSQERGADEQYF | TGTGCCAGCAGCCAAGAGCGGGGGGCCGACGAGCAGTACTTC | TRBD2 | TRBJ2-7 | TRBV4-2 | few
CASSSEGTIETQYF | TGCGCCAGCAGCTCGGAAGGGACGATAGAGACCCAGTACTTC | . | TRBJ2-5 | TRBV5-1 | few
CASSPPGALAGTDTQYF | TGTGCCAGCAGCCCTCCGGGGGCGTTAGCCGGCACAGATACGCAGTATTTT | . | TRBJ2-3 | TRBV28 | .
CASSYNDEVGQPQHF | TGTGCCAGCAGTTACAATGACGAAGTGGGTCAGCCCCAGCATTTT | . | TRBJ1-5 | TRBV6-5 | .
CASSQSVALGSTAEQPQHF | TGCGCCAGCAGCCAATCCGTAGCGCTGGGATCGACGGCGGAGCAGCCCCAGCATTTT | . | TRBJ1-5 | TRBV4-3 | .
CASSLTGGDEKLFF | TGTGCCAGCAGTCTGACAGGGGGCGATGAAAAACTGTTTTTT | TRBD1 | TRBJ1-4 | TRBV5-1 | few
CASSQDRGLDEQYF | TGTGCCAGCAGCCAAGATAGGGGGTTGGACGAGCAGTACTTC | . | TRBJ2-7 | TRBV3-1 | .
CASSSSPKNIQYF | TGTGCCAGCAGCTCCAGTCCCAAAAACATTCAGTACTTC | . | TRBJ2-4 | TRBV7-2 | few
CASSSGQSRGELFF | TGTGCCAGCAGCTCGGGACAGTCCAGAGGGGAGCTGTTTTTT | TRBD1 | TRBJ2-2 | TRBV5-8 | .
CASSKAGRAEADEKLFF | TGTGCCAGCAGCAAAGCCGGGAGGGCGGAGGCCGATGAAAAACTGTTTTTT | . | TRBJ1-4 | TRBV21-1 | .
CSASSGGNSYEQYF | TGCAGCGCAAGTAGCGGGGGAAACTCCTACGAGCAGTACTTC | TRBD2 | TRBJ2-7 | TRBV29-1 | .
CASSDRDRGSEQYF | TGTGCCAGCAGTGACAGAGACAGGGGGAGCGAGCAGTACTTC | TRBD1 | TRBJ2-7 | TRBV6-2/TRBV6-3 | .
CASSPSAGAETQYF | TGTGCCAGCTCACCATCTGCGGGGGCAGAGACCCAGTACTTC | . | TRBJ2-5 | TRBV18 | few
CSARVAGGREQPQHF | TGCAGTGCTAGAGTGGCAGGGGGTCGAGAACAGCCCCAGCATTTT | TRBD1 | TRBJ1-5 | TRBV20-1 | .
CASSYWRLPGEDTQYF | TGTGCCAGCAGTTACTGGAGACTCCCCGGGGAAGATACGCAGTATTTT | . | TRBJ2-3 | TRBV6-2/TRBV6-3 | .
CATSDLHGPETQYF | TGTGCCACCAGTGATCTTCATGGCCCAGAGACCCAGTACTTC | . | TRBJ2-5 | TRBV24-1 | few
CASSPLSGGASDTQYF | TGTGCCAGCAGTCCCCTTAGCGGGGGGGCATCTGATACGCAGTATTTT | TRBD2 | TRBJ2-3 | TRBV27 | few
CASSQGGRGAEAFF | TGTGCCAGCAGCCAGGGGGGACGGGGAGCCGAAGCTTTCTTT | . | TRBJ1-1 | TRBV3-1 | .
CASSQDWGAGGTQYF | TGCGCCAGCAGCCAAGATTGGGGTGCGGGTGGTACGCAGTATTTT | . | TRBJ2-3 | TRBV4-3 | .
CASPGHGYYEQYF | TGTGCCAGTCCGGGACATGGATACTACGAGCAGTACTTC | . | TRBJ2-7 | TRBV6-6 | .
CSARAIGTKYNEQFF | TGCAGTGCTAGGGCTATAGGGACTAAATACAATGAGCAGTTCTTC | TRBD2 | TRBJ2-1 | TRBV20-1 | few
CASSLNLGGGAYNEQFF | TGTGCCAGCAGCCTTAATTTGGGCGGGGGAGCCTACAATGAGCAGTTCTTC | TRBD2 | TRBJ2-1 | TRBV9 | .
CASSFGLYPSVEQYF | TGTGCCAGCAGTTTTGGGCTCTACCCTAGCGTCGAGCAGTACTTC | . | TRBJ2-7 | TRBV12-3/TRBV12-4 | few
CASSPGTPSSYEQYF | TGTGCCAGCAGCCCCGGGACACCGAGCTCCTACGAGCAGTACTTC | . | TRBJ2-7 | TRBV5-6 | few
CSAGTYPSYGYTF | TGCAGTGCTGGGACATATCCTAGCTATGGCTACACCTTC | . | TRBJ1-2 | TRBV20-1 | few
CASTNGASGANVLTF | TGTGCCAGCACAAATGGGGCATCTGGGGCCAACGTCCTGACTTTC | . | TRBJ2-6 | TRBV27 | .
CASNYGDEQFF | TGTGCCAGCAATTATGGCGATGAGCAGTTCTTC | . | TRBJ2-1 | TRBV2 | .
CASSSSGLGSYNSPLHF | TGTGCCAGCAGCTCCAGCGGGTTGGGCTCCTATAATTCACCCCTCCACTTT | . | TRBJ1-6 | TRBV5-5 | .
CASTRQGGGELFF | TGTGCCAGCACACGACAGGGCGGCGGGGAGCTGTTTTTT | TRBD1 | TRBJ2-2 | TRBV12-3/TRBV12-4 | .
CASSEETGLPSYEQYF | TGTGCCAGCAGTGAAGAGACAGGGCTTCCCTCCTACGAGCAGTACTTC | TRBD1 | TRBJ2-7 | TRBV6-1 | .
CASGTGSIYEQYF | TGTGCCAGCGGGACAGGGAGTATCTACGAGCAGTACTTC | TRBD1 | TRBJ2-7 | TRBV28 | .